The 18 T cell receptor beta chains below all came from one sample that was sequenced in a study of blood T cells in healthy people across ages. The use of a sample-barcoded 5' primer and a J-beta primer mix characterized a second PCR of roughly 6 to 11 cycles. TCRdb fed the 5' RACE reads into MiXCR, producing one record per CDR3 protein. This sample has 720,000 or so distinct CDR3 sequences; over 40% occur once, and the top ten carry around 30%. The sequenced sample was blood. The origin of the receptors is an elderly man in good health.

This clonotype has only one observation. The chain uses TRBV7-2 and TRBJ2-7; D possibly uses TRBD1 or TRBD2 (6 bases each). The length of the CDR3 is 17 residues. The ends were cut back, 2 bases at V and 7 bases at J, with 24 bases in the middle. CDR1 and CDR2 (germline): SGHTA, FQGNSA. The DNA for the CDR3 is TGTGCCAGCAGCTTATCTCCCGGGGGCATTTTTAACAATGAGCAGTACTTC. This sequence encodes CASSLSPGGIFNNEQYF.

The chain combines TRBV20-1 with TRBJ2-1; TRBD2 might be the D (7 bases). Germline V gene data show CDR1 as DFQATT and CDR2 as SNEGSKA (reference sequence). CDR3 length: 15 amino acids. With 7 bases removed from V and 1 base from J, the gap between germline ends came to 17 bases. The CDR3 here is CSGTVGGESYNEQFF. Here the CDR3 DNA reads TGCAGTGGGACGGTAGGGGGGGAGTCCTACAATGAGCAGTTCTTC.

Many counts were recorded for this clonotype. This rearrangement joins TRBV29-1 to TRBJ2-7, with D uncertain. The CDR3 spans 10 residues. The germline gives CDR1 SQVTM, CDR2 ANQGSEA. V shed 7 bases and J shed 0 bases, with 4 bases lying between them. Written as DNA, the CDR3 is TGCAGCGGGTTCTCCTACGAGCAGTACTTC. It translates to CSGFSYEQYF.

The J gene is TRBJ1-2, the V gene TRBV20-1, with TRBD1 as a possible D gene (5 bases). The CDR3 totals 13 residues. Trimming left V 4 bases short and J 7 bases short, with 16 bases between. Germline V gene lookup returns CDR1 DFQATT and CDR2 SNEGSKA (reference sequence). The CDR3 coding sequence is TGCAGTGCTAAGAGTCTAGAGGGGTCTGGCTACACCTTC. This translates into CSAKSLEGSGYTF.

This clonotype has just a few counts. The genes are TRBV7-2 and TRBJ1-5; D uncertain. The germline CDR1 and CDR2 sequences are SGHTA and FQGNSA. V was shortened by 3 bases and J by 4 bases, with 13 bases between the two germline ends. This CDR3 comprises 15 residues. CDR3 coding DNA: TGTGCCAGCAGCTTGGAGGACGGAGATAATCAGCCCCAGCATTTT. Translated: CASSLEDGDNQPQHF.

The rearrangement links TRBV7-9 to TRBJ2-6; TRBD1 aligns across 7 bases. The CDR3 totals 16 residues. V was clipped by 8 bases and J by 0 bases; unmatched bases: 7. The germline V gene encodes CDR1 SEHNR and CDR2 FQNEAQ (reference sequence). CDR3 loop: CASFRDSFSGANVLTF. The CDR3, as DNA: TGTGCCAGCTTCCGGGACAGCTTCTCTGGGGCCAACGTCCTGACTTTC. Full variable domain (missing parts from reference TRBV7-9 and TRBJ2-6): DTGVSQNPRHKITKRGQNVTFRCDPISEHNRLYWYRQTLGQGPEFLTYFQNEAQLEKSRLLSDRFSAERPKGSFSTLEIQRTEQGDSAMYLCASFRDSFSGANVLTFGAGSRLTVL.

About this clonotype: One end of the junction fails to match germline, which may point to a read error. The chain has TRBV5-1 and TRBJ2-2, with 9 bases aligning to TRBD1. The CDR3 length is 15 residues. Looked up from germline, CDR1 is SGHRS and CDR2 is YFSETQ. The CDR3 region has the DNA TGTGCCAGCAGTTCGGGACAGGGGAACACCGGGGAGCTGTTTTTT. As protein: CASSSGQGNTGELFF.

The chain links TRBV3-1 to TRBJ1-1; D not certain. Germline lookup yields CDR1 LGHDT and CDR2 YNNKEL (reference sequence). Trimming removed 0 bases from V and 1 base from J, with 9 bases in between. CDR3 size: 15 residues. The CDR3: CASSQESFRNTEAFF. Here the CDR3 DNA reads TGTGCCAGCAGCCAAGAGAGTTTTCGGAACACTGAAGCTTTCTTT.

This clonotype occurred a few times. CDR3 sequence: CASSLAVRQDNNNEQFF. The CDR3 DNA reads TGTGCCAGCAGCTTAGCGGTCCGACAGGATAATAACAATGAGCAGTTCTTC. The chain uses TRBV7-2 and TRBJ2-1; tentatively, D is TRBD1 (6 bases). V lost 0 bases to trimming and J lost 5 bases, with 17 bases between them. The CDR3 length is 17 residues. In germline, CDR1 is SGHTA, CDR2 FQGNSA.

The rearrangement uses TRBV5-6 and TRBJ2-1; 13 bases agree with TRBD2. V lost 0 bases and J lost 6; bases outside the gene matches: 3. The germline gives CDR1 SGHDT, CDR2 YYEEEE. This CDR3 comprises 16 residues. This CDR3 reads CASSLVRTSGSNEQFF. The CDR3 DNA is TGTGCCAGCAGCTTGGTCCGGACTAGCGGGAGCAATGAGCAGTTCTTC.

This clonotype appeared a few times. V is TRBV7-2 and J is TRBJ1-2; D is undetermined. Trimming shortened V by 1 base and J by 8 bases, and 8 bases separated the two germline ends. The CDR3 runs to 12 residues. The germline V gene has CDR1 SGHTA and CDR2 FQGNSA. The CDR3 protein is CASSLGFWGYTF. CDR3 in DNA: TGTGCCAGCAGCTTAGGGTTCTGGGGCTACACCTTC. Based on the CDR3 plus reference TRBV7-2 and TRBJ1-2, the full variable domain is GAGVSQSPSNKVTEKGKDVELRCDPISGHTALYWYRQSLGQGLEFLIYFQGNSAPDKSGLPSDRFSAERTGGSVSTLTIQRTQQEDSAVYLCASSLGFWGYTFGSGTRLTVV.

The chain is built from TRBV25-1 and TRBJ2-3; 7 positions match TRBD2. In germline, CDR1 is MGHDK, CDR2 SYGVNS. The CDR3 covers 15 residues. V lost 5 bases to trimming and J lost 6 bases; unmatched junction nucleotides: 11. The CDR3 here is CASSIASGPTDTQYF. The CDR3 DNA is TGTGCCAGCAGTATTGCTAGCGGACCCACGGATACGCAGTATTTT.

The gene calls are TRBV20-1 and TRBJ2-5, with 10 bases identical to TRBD1. With V trimmed by 3 bases and J by 11 bases, 15 bases remained unmatched. CDR3 length: 15 amino acids. The germline V gene encodes CDR1 DFQATT and CDR2 SNEGSKA (reference sequence). The CDR3 here is CSASSGQGGKDEQYF. The CDR3 nucleotides are TGCAGTGCTAGCTCAGGACAGGGGGGTAAGGATGAGCAGTACTTC.

This clonotype was seen only a few times. The V gene is TRBV12-3 or TRBV12-4, the J gene TRBJ2-1; 10 positions match TRBD2. Trimming took 1 base from V and 3 from J; bases not matched to a gene: 3. This CDR3 has 16 amino acids. The CDR3 region is CASSLETSGDYNEQFF. The CDR3 coding sequence is TGTGCCAGCAGTTTAGAAACTAGCGGGGACTACAATGAGCAGTTCTTC.

This rearrangement joins TRBV29-1 to TRBJ2-5, with unresolved D. The CDR3 runs to 13 residues. The germline V and J ends were trimmed by 3 bases and 5 bases, with 13 bases remaining between them. Germline CDR1 reads SQVTM; CDR2 reads ANQGSEA. In DNA form, the CDR3 reads TGCAGCGTTGAGCTTCAGTATGGGGAGACCCAGTACTTC. Translated: CSVELQYGETQYF.

Only a few counts were recorded for this clonotype. This sequence joins TRBV6-4 and TRBJ1-1, with D unclear. CDR3 size: 14 residues. Germline lookup yields CDR1 MRHNA and CDR2 SNTAGT. The germline V and J ends were trimmed by 0 bases and 5 bases, with 10 bases remaining between them. The CDR3 here is CASSDSGIGTEAFF. In DNA form, the CDR3 reads TGTGCCAGCAGTGACTCAGGGATTGGGACTGAAGCTTTCTTT.

The chain carries TRBV12-3 or TRBV12-4 and TRBJ1-6; 7 nucleotides line up with TRBD1. CDR3 length equals 15 residues. V shed 6 bases, J shed 6 bases, and the junction held 8 bases outside the gene matches. The CDR3 loop reads CASRIDRVFNSPLHF. The DNA for the CDR3 is TGTGCCAGCAGAATCGACAGGGTTTTTAATTCACCCCTCCACTTT.

The chain has TRBV3-1 and TRBJ2-3, with D uncertain. With 0 bases removed from V and 8 bases from J, the gap between germline ends came to 6 bases. The CDR3 runs 12 residues. Germline V gene lookup returns CDR1 LGHDT and CDR2 YNNKEL (reference sequence). CDR3 amino acids: CASSQDKTTQYF. The CDR3 DNA sequence: TGTGCCAGCAGCCAAGACAAGACTACGCAGTATTTT.